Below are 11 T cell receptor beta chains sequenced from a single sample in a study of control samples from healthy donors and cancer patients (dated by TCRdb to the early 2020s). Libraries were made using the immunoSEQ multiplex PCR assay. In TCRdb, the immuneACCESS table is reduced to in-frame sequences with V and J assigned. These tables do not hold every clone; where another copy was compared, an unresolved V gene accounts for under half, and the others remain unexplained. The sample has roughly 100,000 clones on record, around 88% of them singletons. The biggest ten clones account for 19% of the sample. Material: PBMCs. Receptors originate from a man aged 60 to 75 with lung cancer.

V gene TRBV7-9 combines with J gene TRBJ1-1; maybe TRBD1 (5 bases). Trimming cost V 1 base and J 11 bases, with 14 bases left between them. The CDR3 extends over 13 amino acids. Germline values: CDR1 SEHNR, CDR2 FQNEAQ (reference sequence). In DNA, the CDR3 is TGTGCCAGCAGCTTAGAAGGAGGGGTTGGGGCTTTCTTT. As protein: CASSLEGGVGAFF.

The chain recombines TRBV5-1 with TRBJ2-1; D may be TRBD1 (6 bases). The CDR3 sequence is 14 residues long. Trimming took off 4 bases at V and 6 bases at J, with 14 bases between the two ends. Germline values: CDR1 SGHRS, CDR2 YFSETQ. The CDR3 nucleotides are TGCGCCAGCAGCAATATTCCAGGGGCCAATGAGCAGTTCTTC. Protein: CASSNIPGANEQFF.

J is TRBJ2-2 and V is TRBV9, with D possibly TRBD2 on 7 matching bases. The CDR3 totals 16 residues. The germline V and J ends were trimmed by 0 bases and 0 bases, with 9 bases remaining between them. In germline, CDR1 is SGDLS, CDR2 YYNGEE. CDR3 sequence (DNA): TGTGCCAGCAGCGTAGAGGGGGGGACGAACACCGGGGAGCTGTTTTTT. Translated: CASSVEGGTNTGELFF.

CDR3 residues: CASSPPQGYGYTF. The CDR3 nucleotides are TGTGCCAGCTCACCACCTCAGGGGTATGGCTACACCTTC. This chain uses TRBV18 with TRBJ1-2; D is perhaps TRBD1 (6 bases). This CDR3 is 13 amino acids long. Germline CDR1 and CDR2: KGHSH and LQKENI. V was cut by 0 bases and J by 5 bases, with 7 bases left in between.

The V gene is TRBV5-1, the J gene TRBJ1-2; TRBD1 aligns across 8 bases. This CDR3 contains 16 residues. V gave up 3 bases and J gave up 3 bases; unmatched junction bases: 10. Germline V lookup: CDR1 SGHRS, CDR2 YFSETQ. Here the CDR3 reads CASSSISDRAYYGYTF. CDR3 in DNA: TGCGCCAGCAGCTCAATATCGGACAGGGCTTACTATGGCTACACCTTC.

CDR3 in amino acids: CASSFSEGEPQHF. As DNA, the CDR3 is TGTGCCAGCAGCTTCTCGGAGGGTGAGCCCCAGCATTTT. The chain recombines TRBV2 with TRBJ1-5; D unclear. V shed 6 bases and J shed 8 bases, with 14 bases lying between them. The germline V gene encodes CDR1 SNHLY and CDR2 FYNNEI. The CDR3 spans 13 residues.

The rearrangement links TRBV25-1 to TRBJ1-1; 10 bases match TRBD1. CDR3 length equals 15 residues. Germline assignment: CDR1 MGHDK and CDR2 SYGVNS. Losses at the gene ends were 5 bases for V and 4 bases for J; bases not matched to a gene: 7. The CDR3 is CASSKGTGVSTEAFF. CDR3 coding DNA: TGTGCCAGCAGTAAAGGGACAGGGGTAAGCACTGAAGCTTTCTTT. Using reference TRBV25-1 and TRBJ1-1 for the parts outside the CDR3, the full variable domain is EADIYQTPRYLVIGTGKKITLECSQTMGHDKMYWYQQDPGMELHLIHYSYGVNSTEKGDLSSESTVSRIRTEHFPLTLESARPSHTSQYLCASSKGTGVSTEAFFGQGTRLTVV.

CDR3: CASSFSLQQGAGNTIYF. CDR3 sequence (DNA): TGTGCCAGCAGCTTTAGCCTTCAGCAGGGAGCTGGAAACACCATATATTTT. V gene TRBV11-2 combines with J gene TRBJ1-3; possible D gene TRBD1, 5 bases. Trimming stripped 3 bases from V and 2 bases from J, with 17 bases between. The CDR3 has 17 residues. Germline V lookup: CDR1 SGHAT, CDR2 FQNNGV.

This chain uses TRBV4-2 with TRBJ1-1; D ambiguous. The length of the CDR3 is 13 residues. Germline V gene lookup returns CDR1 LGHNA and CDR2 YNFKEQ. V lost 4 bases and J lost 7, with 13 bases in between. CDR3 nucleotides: TGTGCCAGCAGCCCTACTTCGGCCGTTGAAGCTTTCTTT. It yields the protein CASSPTSAVEAFF.

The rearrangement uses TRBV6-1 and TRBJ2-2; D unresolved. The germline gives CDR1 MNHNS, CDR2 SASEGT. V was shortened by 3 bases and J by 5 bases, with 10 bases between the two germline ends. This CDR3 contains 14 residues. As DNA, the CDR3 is TGTGCCAGCAGTGATATCAGTAAGACCGGGGAGCTGTTTTTT. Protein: CASSDISKTGELFF.

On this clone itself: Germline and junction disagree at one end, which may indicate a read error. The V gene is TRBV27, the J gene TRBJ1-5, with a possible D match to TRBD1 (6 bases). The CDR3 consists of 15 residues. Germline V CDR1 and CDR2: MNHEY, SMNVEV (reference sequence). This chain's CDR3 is CASSLYREWSQPQHF. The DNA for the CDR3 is TGTGCCAGCAGCTTATACAGGGAGTGGAGTCAGCCCCAGCATTTT.